This TCR beta chain was found in a study of CD8+CD57+ T cells in acquired aplastic anemia. Study-wide background: DNA from sorted CD4+ and CD8+ cells averaged about 3.2 ug.

This clonotype was seen many times. As yet, its antigen is unknown. Whole-study results and caveats: Nearly 30 was the count of CD8+ CDR3 sequences that patients shared with controls. Patients were compared with controls for CD8+ Simpson's diversity, and no significant difference emerged.

V was cut by 5 bases and J by 1 base, with 11 bases left in between. The CDR3 totals 14 residues. CDR1 is LNHDA and CDR2 is SQIVND in the germline V gene (reference sequence). CD8+CD57+ cell expansion had been shown by flow cytometry in patients chosen for sequencing. Patients were untreated when blood was sampled. Template material for TCR beta VDJ and CDR3 profiling consisted of genomic DNA. One entry per CDR3 protein, called by TCRdb with MiXCR from the reads. The sample has about 160,000 distinct CDR3 sequences, 40% to 60% seen once; the top ten hold roughly 30%. The chain recombines TRBV19 with TRBJ2-5, with no clear D. Material: sorted CD4+, CD8+, or CD8+CD57+ T cells (not recorded which) from PBMCs. The origin of this receptor is a human donor with aplastic anemia. DNA for the CDR3: TGTGCCAGTAGTGATATCAGCGTCCAAGAGACCCAGTACTTC. Translated, it gives CASSDISVQETQYF.